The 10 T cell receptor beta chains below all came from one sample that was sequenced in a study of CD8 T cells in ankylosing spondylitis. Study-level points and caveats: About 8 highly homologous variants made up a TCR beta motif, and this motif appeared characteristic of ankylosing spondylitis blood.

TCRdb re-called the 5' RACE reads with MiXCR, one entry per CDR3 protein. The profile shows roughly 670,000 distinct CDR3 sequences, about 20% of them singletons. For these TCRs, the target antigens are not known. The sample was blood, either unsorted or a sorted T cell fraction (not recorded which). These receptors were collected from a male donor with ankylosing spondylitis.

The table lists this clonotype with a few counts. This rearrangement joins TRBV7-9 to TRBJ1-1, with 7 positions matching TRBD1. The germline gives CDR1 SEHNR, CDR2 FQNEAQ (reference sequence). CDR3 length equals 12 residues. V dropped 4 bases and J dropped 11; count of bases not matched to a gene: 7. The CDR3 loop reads CASSWEGARAFF. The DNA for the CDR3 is TGTGCCAGCAGCTGGGAGGGGGCTCGGGCTTTCTTT.

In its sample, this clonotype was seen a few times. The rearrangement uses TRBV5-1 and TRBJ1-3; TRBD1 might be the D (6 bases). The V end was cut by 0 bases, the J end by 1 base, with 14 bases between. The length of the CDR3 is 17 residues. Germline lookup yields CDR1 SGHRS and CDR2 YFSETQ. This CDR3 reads CASSLETQGRSGNTIYF. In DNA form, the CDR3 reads TGCGCCAGCAGCTTGGAGACACAGGGTCGGTCTGGAAACACCATATATTTT.

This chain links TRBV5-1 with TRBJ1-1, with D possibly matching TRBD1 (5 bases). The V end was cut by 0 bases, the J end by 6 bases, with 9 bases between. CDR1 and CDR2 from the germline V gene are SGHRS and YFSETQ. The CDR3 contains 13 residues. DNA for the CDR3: TGCGCCAGCAGCTTGGAGGGGATCCCTGAAGCTTTCTTT. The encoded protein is CASSLEGIPEAFF.

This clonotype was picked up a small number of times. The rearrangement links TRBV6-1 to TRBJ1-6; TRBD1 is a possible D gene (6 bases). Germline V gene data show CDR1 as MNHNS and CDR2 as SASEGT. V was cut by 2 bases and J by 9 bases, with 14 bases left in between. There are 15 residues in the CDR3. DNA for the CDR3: TGTGCCAGCAGTGAAACTCTGGGGGCTGGTTCACCCCTCCACTTT. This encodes CASSETLGAGSPLHF.

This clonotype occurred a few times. In DNA, the CDR3 is TGCGCCAGCAGCTTGGATCCGGGACAGGGGCTTAACTATGGCTACACCTTC. Its translation is CASSLDPGQGLNYGYTF. The chain links TRBV5-1 to TRBJ1-2; 10 positions match TRBD1. V shed 0 bases, J shed 1 base, and the junction held 6 bases outside the gene matches. The germline CDR1 and CDR2 sequences are SGHRS and YFSETQ. The CDR3 covers 17 residues. Drawing the rest from reference TRBV5-1 and TRBJ1-2, the complete variable domain is KAGVTQTPRYLIKTRGQQVTLSCSPISGHRSVSWYQQTPGQGLQFLFEYFSETQRNKGNFPGRFSGRQFSNSRSEMNVSTLELGDSALYLCASSLDPGQGLNYGYTFGSGTRLTVV.

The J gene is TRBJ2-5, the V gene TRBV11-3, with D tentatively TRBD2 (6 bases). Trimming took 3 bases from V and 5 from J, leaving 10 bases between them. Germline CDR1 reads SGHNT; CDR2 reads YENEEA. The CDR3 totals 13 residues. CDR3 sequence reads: CASSLHGSETQYF. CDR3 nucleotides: TGTGCCAGCAGCTTGCACGGGAGTGAGACCCAGTACTTC.

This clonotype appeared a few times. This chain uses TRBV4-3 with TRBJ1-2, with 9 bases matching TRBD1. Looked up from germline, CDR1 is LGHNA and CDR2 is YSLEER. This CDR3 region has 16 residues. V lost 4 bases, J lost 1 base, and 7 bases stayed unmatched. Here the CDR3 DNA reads TGCGCCAGCAGCCCGGGACAGGGTGAGATTAACTATGGCTACACCTTC. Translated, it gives CASSPGQGEINYGYTF.

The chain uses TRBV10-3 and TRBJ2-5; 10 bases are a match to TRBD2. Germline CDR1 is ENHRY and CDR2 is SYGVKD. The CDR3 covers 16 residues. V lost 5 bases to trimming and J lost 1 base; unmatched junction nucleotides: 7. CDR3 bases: TGTGCCATCAGTCCAACTAGCGGGGAAGTCCAAGAGACCCAGTACTTC. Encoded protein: CAISPTSGEVQETQYF.

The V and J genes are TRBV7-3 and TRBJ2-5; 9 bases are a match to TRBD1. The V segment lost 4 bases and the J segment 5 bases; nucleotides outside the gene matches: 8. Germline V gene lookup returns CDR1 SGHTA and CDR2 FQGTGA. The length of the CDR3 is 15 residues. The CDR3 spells CASSSTGTGRETQYF. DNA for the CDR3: TGTGCCAGCAGCTCCACCGGGACAGGGAGGGAGACCCAGTACTTC.

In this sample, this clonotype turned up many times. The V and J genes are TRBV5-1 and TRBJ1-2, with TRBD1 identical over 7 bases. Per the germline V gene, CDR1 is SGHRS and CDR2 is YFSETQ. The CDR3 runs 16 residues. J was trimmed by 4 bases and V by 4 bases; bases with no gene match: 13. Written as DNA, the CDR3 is TGCGCCAGCAGCCTATTCCCGGGACAGATTACCTATGGCTACACCTTC. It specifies CASSLFPGQITYGYTF.